This TCR beta chain derives from a study of blood T cell repertoires in COVID-19. Study-level information: Collection of acute and convalescent COVID-19 samples took place in the United States, Italy and Spain. Nucleic acid was either cDNA or gDNA, and it came from T cells, B-cell-depleted T cells, or PBMCs.

Authors' processing steps: Estimation of nucleated cell counts relied on the amplification of reference gene primers. Libraries were prepared by immunoSEQ multiplex PCR; TCRdb keeps only in-frame clonotypes and omits some of them. V, J and clone size are those of that table, while D and trimming were read from the DNA. The table records 120,000 to 150,000 clones, about 88% of them present only once. In Seattle, patients joined the study during active infection and were tracked longitudinally. Germline-derived CDR1 and CDR2 are SGHDT and YYEEEE. V gave up 4 bases and J gave up 10 bases, with 14 bases separating them. The CDR3 extends over 13 amino acids.

Sequenced: peripheral blood. The receptor was derived from a human donor with COVID-19, enrolled during active disease. The donor label of this sample is uncertain. This rearrangement joins TRBV5-6 to TRBJ1-4; TRBD1 is a possible D gene (6 bases). Here the CDR3 DNA reads TGTGCCAGCAGCGTAGGGAGGGGGGCAAAACTGTTTTTT. It specifies CASSVGRGAKLFF.